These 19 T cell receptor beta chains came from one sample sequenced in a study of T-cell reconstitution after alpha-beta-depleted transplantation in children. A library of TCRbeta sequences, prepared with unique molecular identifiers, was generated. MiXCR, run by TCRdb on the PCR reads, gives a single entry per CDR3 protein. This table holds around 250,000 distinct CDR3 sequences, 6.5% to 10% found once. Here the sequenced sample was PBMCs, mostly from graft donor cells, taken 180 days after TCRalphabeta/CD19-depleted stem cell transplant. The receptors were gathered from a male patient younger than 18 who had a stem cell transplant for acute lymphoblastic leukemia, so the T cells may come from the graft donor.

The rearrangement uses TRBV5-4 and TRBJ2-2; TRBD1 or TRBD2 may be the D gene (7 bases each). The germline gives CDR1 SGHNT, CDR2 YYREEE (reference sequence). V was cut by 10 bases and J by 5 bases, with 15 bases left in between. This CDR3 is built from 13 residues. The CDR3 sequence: CAGRAGGTGELFF. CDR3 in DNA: TGTGCCGGGAGGGCAGGGGGTACCGGGGAGCTGTTTTTT.

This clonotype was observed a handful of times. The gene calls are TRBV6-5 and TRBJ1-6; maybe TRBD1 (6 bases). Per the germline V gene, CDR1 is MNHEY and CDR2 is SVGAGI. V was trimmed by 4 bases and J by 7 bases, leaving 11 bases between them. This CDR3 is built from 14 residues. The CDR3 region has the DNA TGTGCCAGCAGTTCCCGGGACAAGAATTCACCCCTCCACTTT. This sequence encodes CASSSRDKNSPLHF.

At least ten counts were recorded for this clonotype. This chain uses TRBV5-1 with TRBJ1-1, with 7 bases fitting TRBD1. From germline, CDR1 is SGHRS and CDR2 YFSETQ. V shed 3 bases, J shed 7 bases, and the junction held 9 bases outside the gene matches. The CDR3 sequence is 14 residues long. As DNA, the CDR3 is TGCGCCAGCAGCTACCCCGGGACAGTCGGTGAAGCTTTCTTT. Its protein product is CASSYPGTVGEAFF.

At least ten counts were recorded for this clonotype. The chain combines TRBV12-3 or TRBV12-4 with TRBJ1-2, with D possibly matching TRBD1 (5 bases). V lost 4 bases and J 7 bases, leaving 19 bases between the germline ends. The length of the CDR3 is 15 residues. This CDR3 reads CASSYRDVWQSGYTF. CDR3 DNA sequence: TGTGCCAGCAGTTACCGGGACGTTTGGCAAAGTGGCTACACCTTC.

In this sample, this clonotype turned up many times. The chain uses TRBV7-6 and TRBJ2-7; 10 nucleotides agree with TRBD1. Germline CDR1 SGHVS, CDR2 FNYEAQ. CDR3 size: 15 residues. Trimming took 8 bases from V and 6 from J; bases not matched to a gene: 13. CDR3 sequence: CASSLGTGAFGEQYF. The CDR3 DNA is TGTGCCAGCTCCTTAGGGACAGGGGCTTTTGGCGAGCAGTACTTC.

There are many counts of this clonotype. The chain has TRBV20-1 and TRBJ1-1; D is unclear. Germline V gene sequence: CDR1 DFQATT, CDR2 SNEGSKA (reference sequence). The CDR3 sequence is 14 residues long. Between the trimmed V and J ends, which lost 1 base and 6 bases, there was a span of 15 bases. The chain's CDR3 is CSARVPEGSAEAFF. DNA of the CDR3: TGCAGTGCTAGAGTCCCTGAAGGGAGCGCTGAAGCTTTCTTT.

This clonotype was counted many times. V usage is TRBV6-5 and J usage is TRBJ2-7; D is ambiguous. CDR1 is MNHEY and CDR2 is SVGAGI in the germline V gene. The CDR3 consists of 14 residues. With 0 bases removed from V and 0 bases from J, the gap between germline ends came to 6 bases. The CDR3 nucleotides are TGTGCCAGCAGTTACTCCCGCAGCTCCTACGAGCAGTACTTC. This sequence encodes CASSYSRSSYEQYF.

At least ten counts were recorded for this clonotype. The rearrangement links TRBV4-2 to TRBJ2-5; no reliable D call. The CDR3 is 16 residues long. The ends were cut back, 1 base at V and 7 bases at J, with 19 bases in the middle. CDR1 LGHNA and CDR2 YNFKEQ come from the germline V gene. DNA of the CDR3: TGTGCCAGCAGCCAAGCGGGCGCGGCGAGCTGGGTGACCCAGTACTTC. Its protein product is CASSQAGAASWVTQYF.

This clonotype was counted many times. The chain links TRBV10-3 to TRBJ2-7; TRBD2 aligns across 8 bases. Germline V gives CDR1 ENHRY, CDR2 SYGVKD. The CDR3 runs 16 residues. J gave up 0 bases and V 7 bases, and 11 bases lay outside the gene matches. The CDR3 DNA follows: TGTGCCATCACCCCGGGACTAGGAGCAACCTCCTACGAGCAGTACTTC. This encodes CAITPGLGATSYEQYF.

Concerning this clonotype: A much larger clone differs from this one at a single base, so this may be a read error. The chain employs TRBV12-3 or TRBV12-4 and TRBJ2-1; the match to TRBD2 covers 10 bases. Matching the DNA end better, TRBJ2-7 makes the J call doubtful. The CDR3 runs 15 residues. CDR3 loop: CASSFELAGKNEQYF. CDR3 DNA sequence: TGTGCCAGCAGTTTCGAACTAGCGGGGAAAAATGAGCAGTACTTC.

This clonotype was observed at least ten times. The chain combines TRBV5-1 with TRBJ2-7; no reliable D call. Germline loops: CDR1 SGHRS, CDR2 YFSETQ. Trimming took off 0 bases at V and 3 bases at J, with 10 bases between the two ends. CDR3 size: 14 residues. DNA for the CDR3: TGCGCCAGCAGCTTGGCCTCAGTGTACTACGAGCAGTACTTC. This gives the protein CASSLASVYYEQYF. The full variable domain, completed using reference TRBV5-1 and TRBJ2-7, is KAGVTQTPRYLIKTRGQQVTLSCSPISGHRSVSWYQQTPGQGLQFLFEYFSETQRNKGNFPGRFSGRQFSNSRSEMNVSTLELGDSALYLCASSLASVYYEQYFGPGTRLTVT.

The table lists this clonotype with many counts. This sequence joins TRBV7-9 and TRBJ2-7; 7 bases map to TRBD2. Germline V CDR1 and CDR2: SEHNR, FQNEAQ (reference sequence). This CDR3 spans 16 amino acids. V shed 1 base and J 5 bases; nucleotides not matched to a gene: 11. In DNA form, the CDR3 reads TGTGCCAGCAGCTTAGGGTCCAGCGGGGATAATCACGAGCAGTACTTC. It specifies CASSLGSSGDNHEQYF.

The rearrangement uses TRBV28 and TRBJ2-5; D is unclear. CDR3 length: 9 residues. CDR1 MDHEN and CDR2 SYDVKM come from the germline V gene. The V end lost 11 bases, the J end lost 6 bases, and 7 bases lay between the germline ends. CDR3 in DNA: TGTGCCGCTGGGAAGACCCAGTACTTC. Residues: CAAGKTQYF. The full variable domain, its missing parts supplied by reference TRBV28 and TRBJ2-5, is DVKVTQSSRYLVKRTGEKVFLECVQDMDHENMFWYRQDPGLGLRLIYFSYDVKMKEKGDIPEGYSVSREKKERFSLILESASTNQTSMYLCAAGKTQYFGPGTRLLVL.

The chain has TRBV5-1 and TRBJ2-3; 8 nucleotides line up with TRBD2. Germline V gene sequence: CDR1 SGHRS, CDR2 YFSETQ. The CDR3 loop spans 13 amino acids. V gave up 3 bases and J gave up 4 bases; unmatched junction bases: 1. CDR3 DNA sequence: TGCGCCAGCAGCTGGGGACTAGCAGATACGCAGTATTTT. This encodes CASSWGLADTQYF.

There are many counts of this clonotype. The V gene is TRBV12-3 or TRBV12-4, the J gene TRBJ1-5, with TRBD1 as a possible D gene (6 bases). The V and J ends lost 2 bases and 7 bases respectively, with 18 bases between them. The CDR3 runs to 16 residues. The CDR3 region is CASSLFPRAGEQPQHF. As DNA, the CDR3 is TGTGCCAGCAGTTTATTCCCCCGGGCAGGGGAACAGCCCCAGCATTTT.

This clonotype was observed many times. The DNA for the CDR3 is TGCGCCAGCAGCTTGGTTGTAAGCGGGGAGCTGTTTTTT. Translated, it gives CASSLVVSGELFF. V usage is TRBV5-1 and J usage is TRBJ2-2; D gene ambiguous. Germline CDR1 and CDR2: SGHRS and YFSETQ. The CDR3 runs 13 residues. Trimming pared 0 bases from V and 7 bases from J, leaving 7 bases between.

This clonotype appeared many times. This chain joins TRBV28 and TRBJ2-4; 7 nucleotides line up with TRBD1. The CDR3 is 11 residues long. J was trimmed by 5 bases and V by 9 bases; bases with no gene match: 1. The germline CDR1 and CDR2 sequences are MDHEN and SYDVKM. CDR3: CASRGQNIQYF. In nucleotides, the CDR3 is TGTGCCAGTAGGGGGCAAAACATTCAGTACTTC.

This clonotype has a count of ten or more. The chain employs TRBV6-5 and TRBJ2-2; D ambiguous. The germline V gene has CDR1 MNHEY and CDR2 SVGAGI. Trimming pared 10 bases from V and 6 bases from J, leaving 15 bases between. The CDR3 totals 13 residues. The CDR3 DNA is TGTGCCACTACTGGAAGGCAGCCCGGGGAGCTGTTTTTT. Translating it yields CATTGRQPGELFF.

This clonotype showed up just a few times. DNA of the CDR3: TGTGCCAGTAGTAGAGGGACAGGGGAGGCTTCAATCCAGCCCCAGCATTTT. Encoded protein: CASSRGTGEASIQPQHF. The J gene is TRBJ1-5, the V gene TRBV19, with TRBD1 matching 10 bases. Germline V lookup: CDR1 LNHDA, CDR2 SQIVND (reference sequence). V shed 4 bases and J 7 bases; nucleotides not matched to a gene: 13. This CDR3 region has 17 residues.